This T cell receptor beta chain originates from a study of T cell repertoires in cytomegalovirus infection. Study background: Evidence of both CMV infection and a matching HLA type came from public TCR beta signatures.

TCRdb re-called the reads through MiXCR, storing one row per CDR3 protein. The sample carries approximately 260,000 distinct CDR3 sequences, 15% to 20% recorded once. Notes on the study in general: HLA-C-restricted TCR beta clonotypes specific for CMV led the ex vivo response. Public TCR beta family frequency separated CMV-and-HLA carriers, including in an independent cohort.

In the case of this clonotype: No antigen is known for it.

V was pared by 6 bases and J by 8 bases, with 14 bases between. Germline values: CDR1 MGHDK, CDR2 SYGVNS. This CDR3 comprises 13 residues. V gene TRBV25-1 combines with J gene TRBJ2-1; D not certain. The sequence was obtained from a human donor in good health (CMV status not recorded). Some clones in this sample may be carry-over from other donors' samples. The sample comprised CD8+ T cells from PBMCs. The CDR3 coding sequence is TGTGCCAGCAGCCGATGGGCCTGGGATGAGCAGTTCTTC. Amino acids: CASSRWAWDEQFF.